A single sample gave rise to the 21 T cell receptor beta chains below, sequenced in a study of blood T cell repertoires in COVID-19 (dated by TCRdb to the early 2020s). The method was the immunoSEQ multiplex PCR assay. Here the immuneACCESS table is served through TCRdb, limited to in-frame sequences with V and J called. Missing clones are a known gap in these copies; in checked studies unresolved V genes cover under half, and the rest lacks a known reason. For this sample there are about 110,000 clones; over 70% appear just once. The top ten hold approximately 0.75% of the sample. The sample comprised peripheral blood. These receptors were obtained from an older woman with acute or convalescent COVID-19.

This sequence joins TRBV28 and TRBJ1-3, with D hard to call. The germline V gene encodes CDR1 MDHEN and CDR2 SYDVKM. This CDR3 comprises 14 residues. With 3 bases removed from V and 1 base from J, the gap between germline ends came to 7 bases. CDR3 amino acids: CASSFEGSGNTIYF. The CDR3 DNA sequence: TGTGCCAGCAGTTTCGAGGGTTCTGGAAACACCATATATTTT.

In the case of this clone: At the DNA level, this CDR3 is encoded by other sequences in the same sample as well. The chain combines TRBV3-1 (or the pseudogene TRBV3-2) with TRBJ1-5; 8 bases are a match to TRBD1. The germline V gene has CDR1 LGHDT and CDR2 YNNKEL (reference sequence). J lost 2 bases, V lost 4 bases, and 1 base had no gene match. CDR3 length: 14 residues. The CDR3 DNA sequence: TGTGCCAGCAGCCCGGGACAGGGCAATCAGCCCCAGCATTTT. It is translated as CASSPGQGNQPQHF.

This chain links TRBV3-1 (or the pseudogene TRBV3-2) with TRBJ2-5, with D possibly TRBD2 on 7 matching bases. V was shortened by 2 bases and J by 4 bases, with 11 bases between the two germline ends. The length of the CDR3 is 14 residues. Germline CDR1 and CDR2: LGHDT and YNNKEL (reference sequence). CDR3 sequence reads: CASSQRGGRETQYF. The CDR3 region has the DNA TGTGCCAGCAGCCAAAGGGGGGGTCGAGAGACCCAGTACTTC.

The chain uses TRBV24-1 and TRBJ2-5; D is possibly TRBD1 (7 bases). There are 17 residues in the CDR3. Germline V gives CDR1 KGHDR, CDR2 SFDVKD. V lost 3 bases and J lost 3, with 19 bases in between. The CDR3, as DNA: TGTGCCACCAGTGATCCCCGGGGCAGGGGGGAAGAAGAGACCCAGTACTTC. It specifies CATSDPRGRGEEETQYF.

V and J are TRBV2 and TRBJ1-5; TRBD1 aligns across 9 bases. CDR1 SNHLY and CDR2 FYNNEI come from the germline V gene. V shed 6 bases and J 4 bases; nucleotides not matched to a gene: 7. This CDR3 is 15 amino acids long. As DNA, the CDR3 is TGTGCCAGCAGGACGGACAGGGGACGGAATCAGCCCCAGCATTTT. Residues: CASRTDRGRNQPQHF.

Here the CDR3 reads CASSFGIPGGSGNTIYF. The CDR3 DNA is TGTGCCAGCAGTTTCGGGATTCCAGGAGGCTCTGGAAACACCATATATTTT. This chain links TRBV28 with TRBJ1-3; no reliable D call. CDR3 length: 17 residues. Germline CDR1 reads MDHEN; CDR2 reads SYDVKM. The ends were cut back, 3 bases at V and 0 bases at J, with 15 bases in the middle. The variable domain in full, completed from reference TRBV28 and TRBJ1-3, reads DVKVTQSSRYLVKRTGEKVFLECVQDMDHENMFWYRQDPGLGLRLIYFSYDVKMKEKGDIPEGYSVSREKKERFSLILESASTNQTSMYLCASSFGIPGGSGNTIYFGEGSWLTVV.

The chain combines TRBV6-4 with TRBJ2-1; 7 positions agree with TRBD1. CDR3 size: 14 residues. V dropped 4 bases and J dropped 6; count of bases not matched to a gene: 6. Germline loops: CDR1 MRHNA, CDR2 SNTAGT. CDR3 amino acids: CASSVDSGGNEQFF. The CDR3 DNA follows: TGTGCCAGCAGTGTGGACTCAGGGGGCAATGAGCAGTTCTTC.

The chain is built from TRBV11-3 and TRBJ2-2, with 8 bases identical to TRBD2. J gave up 3 bases and V 3 bases, and 6 bases lay outside the gene matches. There are 16 residues in the CDR3. Per the germline V gene, CDR1 is SGHNT and CDR2 is YENEEA. The CDR3 region has the DNA TGTGCCAGCAGCTTTCGGGGGGGCTTATACACCGGGGAGCTGTTTTTT. Protein sequence: CASSFRGGLYTGELFF.

The genes are TRBV4-1 and TRBJ2-1, with TRBD2 identical over 9 bases. With 0 bases clipped from V and 5 bases from J, the junction kept 14 bases outside the gene matches. The CDR3 consists of 19 residues. Germline loops: CDR1 MGHRA, CDR2 YSYEKL. This chain's CDR3 is CASSQDRLAGTSYNNEQFF. The CDR3 DNA reads as TGCGCCAGCAGCCAAGATCGTCTCGCCGGGACTAGCTACAACAATGAGCAGTTCTTC.

This clone was detected once. The chain employs TRBV19 and TRBJ1-1; TRBD1 matches 7 bases. The CDR3 runs to 15 residues. Unmatched junction bases numbered 12, after V lost 8 bases and J lost 3 bases. The germline V gene encodes CDR1 LNHDA and CDR2 SQIVND (reference sequence). The CDR3 coding sequence is TGTGCCAGTTGGGGCAGGGGAAGGGGGCACACTGAAGCTTTCTTT. Protein: CASWGRGRGHTEAFF.

J is TRBJ2-5 and V is TRBV15; TRBD2 matches 12 bases. The CDR3 is 16 residues long. The germline V gene has CDR1 LNHNV and CDR2 YYDKDF (reference sequence). With V trimmed by 5 bases and J by 2 bases, 6 bases remained unmatched. In nucleotides, the CDR3 is TGTGCCACCAGCGGGCGACTAGCGGGGGTACAAGAGACCCAGTACTTC. Its translation is CATSGRLAGVQETQYF.

In this sample, this clone turned up a few times. CDR3: CASSRTGSSYEQYF. The CDR3 bases are TGTGCCAGCAGTCGGACAGGGAGCTCCTACGAGCAGTACTTC. J is TRBJ2-7 and V is TRBV6-6, with TRBD1 matching over 8 bases. Germline V CDR1 and CDR2: MNHNY, SVGAGI (reference sequence). This CDR3 is 14 amino acids long. V was clipped by 5 bases and J by 0 bases; unmatched bases: 3.

The V call is TRBV5-1, the J call TRBJ1-6, with D possibly matching TRBD1 (6 bases). This CDR3 spans 17 amino acids. Trimming removed 0 bases from V and 6 bases from J, with 16 bases in between. Per the germline V gene, CDR1 is SGHRS and CDR2 is YFSETQ. Here the CDR3 DNA reads TGCGCCAGCAGCTTGGTAGGGTCAGGGGCCCTTAATTCACCCCTCCACTTT. Its protein product is CASSLVGSGALNSPLHF.

The chain uses TRBV6-2 or TRBV6-3 and TRBJ2-7; tentative D call: TRBD1 (7 bases). Trimming cost V 6 bases and J 4 bases, with 22 bases left between them. CDR1 is MNHEY, CDR2 SVGEGT, per germline. This CDR3 region has 16 residues. DNA for the CDR3: TGTGCCAGCAGCCGACCCCGACAGGGCCGGGGGTACGAGCAGTACTTC. Translated, it gives CASSRPRQGRGYEQYF.

The chain combines TRBV3-1 (or the pseudogene TRBV3-2) with TRBJ2-7; 9 bases are shared with TRBD2. Losses at the gene ends were 4 bases for V and 5 bases for J; bases not matched to a gene: 9. Germline V gene lookup returns CDR1 LGHDT and CDR2 YNNKEL (reference sequence). The CDR3 contains 15 residues. CDR3 sequence: CASSPREGAHHEQYF. CDR3 DNA: TGTGCCAGCAGCCCGCGGGAGGGTGCCCATCACGAGCAGTACTTC.

The chain links TRBV11-2 to TRBJ2-2; TRBD2 matches 7 bases. Losses at the gene ends were 1 base for V and 5 bases for J; bases not matched to a gene: 1. This CDR3 region has 14 residues. Germline lookup yields CDR1 SGHAT and CDR2 FQNNGV. CDR3 protein: CASSLGTRTGELFF. The CDR3 bases are TGTGCCAGCAGCTTAGGGACTAGGACCGGGGAGCTGTTTTTT.

V and J are TRBV10-3 and TRBJ1-2; D might be TRBD1 (6 bases). V was cut by 6 bases and J by 3 bases, with 17 bases left in between. CDR3 length: 15 amino acids. Germline lookup yields CDR1 ENHRY and CDR2 SYGVKD. CDR3 bases: TGTGCCATCAGCCAAACAGGGCCGGTGGACTATGGCTACACCTTC. This gives the protein CAISQTGPVDYGYTF.

This chain links TRBV27 with TRBJ1-6; D is unclear. CDR1 and CDR2 (germline): MNHEY, SMNVEV (reference sequence). This CDR3 has 13 amino acids. V was pared by 2 bases and J by 11 bases, with 10 bases between. Here the CDR3 DNA reads TGTGCCAGCAGTTTAACCCGGAGGACACCCCTCCACTTT. This codes for CASSLTRRTPLHF.

This chain links TRBV7-9 with TRBJ1-1; maybe TRBD1 (5 bases). CDR1 SEHNR and CDR2 FQNEAQ come from the germline V gene (reference sequence). V shed 2 bases and J shed 5 bases, with 9 bases lying between them. This CDR3 has 13 amino acids. The CDR3: CASSLRGLTEAFF. For the CDR3, the DNA is TGTGCCAGCAGCTTAAGGGGTCTGACTGAAGCTTTCTTT.

This clone was detected once. Here the CDR3 reads CSAGGRDGYTF. The CDR3, as DNA: TGCAGCGCCGGGGGGCGGGATGGCTACACCTTC. The chain couples TRBV29-1 to TRBJ1-2, with a possible D match to TRBD1 (6 bases). The germline CDR1 and CDR2 sequences are SQVTM and ANQGSEA. The V end was cut by 7 bases, the J end by 6 bases, with 12 bases between. The length of the CDR3 is 11 residues. Full variable domain (missing parts from reference TRBV29-1 and TRBJ1-2): SAVISQKPSRDICQRGTSLTIQCQVDSQVTMMFWYRQQPGQSLTLIATANQGSEATYESGFVIDKFPISRPNLTFSTLTVSNMSPEDSSIYLCSAGGRDGYTFGSGTRLTVV.

This chain links TRBV5-1 with TRBJ2-5; 7 positions agree with TRBD2. The ends lost 2 bases at V and 0 bases at J; junction bases unmatched: 4. The CDR3 spans 15 residues. Germline V gene lookup returns CDR1 SGHRS and CDR2 YFSETQ. CDR3 amino acids: CASSFSGLDQETQYF. The CDR3 region has the DNA TGCGCCAGCAGCTTTAGCGGGCTTGACCAAGAGACCCAGTACTTC.